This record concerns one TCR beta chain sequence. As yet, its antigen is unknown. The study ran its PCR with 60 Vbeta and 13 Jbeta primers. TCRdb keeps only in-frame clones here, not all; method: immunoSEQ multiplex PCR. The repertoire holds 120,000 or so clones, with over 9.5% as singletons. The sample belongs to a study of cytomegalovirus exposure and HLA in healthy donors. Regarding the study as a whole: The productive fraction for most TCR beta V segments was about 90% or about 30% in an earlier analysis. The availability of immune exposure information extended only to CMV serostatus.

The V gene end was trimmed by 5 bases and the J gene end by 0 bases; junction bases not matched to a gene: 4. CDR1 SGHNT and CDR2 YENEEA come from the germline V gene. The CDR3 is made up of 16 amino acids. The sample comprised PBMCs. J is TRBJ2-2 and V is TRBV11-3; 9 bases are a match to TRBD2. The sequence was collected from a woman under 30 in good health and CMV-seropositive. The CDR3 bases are TGTGCCAGCAGCCCGCGGGGGGGAACGAACACCGGGGAGCTGTTTTTT. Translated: CASSPRGGTNTGELFF.